This is a list of T cell receptor beta chains from one sample in a study of spatial heterogeneity in lung cancer. Each CDR3 protein gets one entry after TCRdb re-called the 5' RACE reads with MiXCR. The data show thousands of distinct CDR3 sequences, 7.5% to 8.5% seen once. The sample was lung tumor tissue, taken at surgery. Receptors originate from a male donor with early-stage non-small cell lung cancer. The CDR3 runs from the conserved cysteine through the conserved F or W. Each record gives: D gene, V gene, J gene, clone size, CDR3 length, CDR3 protein, CDR3 DNA. A D gene is named only where the DNA matches it firmly. Not all rows give a size; the values are once, few, many and, for expanded clones, a class.

>NA|TRBV30|TRBJ1-5|few|14
CAWSLGGGNQPQHF
TGTGCCTGGAGTTTGGGAGGTGGCAATCAGCCCCAGCATTTT
>TRBD2|TRBV12-3/TRBV12-4|TRBJ2-7|medium-sized|16
CASSLASTSESYEQYF
TGTGCCAGCAGTTTAGCGTCGACTAGCGAATCCTACGAGCAGTACTTC
>TRBD1|TRBV19|TRBJ1-4|medium-sized|14
CASSITGGNEKLFF
TGTGCCAGTAGTATCACAGGGGGGAATGAAAAACTGTTTTTT
>TRBD2|TRBV4-2|TRBJ2-5|many|14
CASSGSGPQETQYF
TGTGCCAGCAGCGGTAGCGGGCCCCAAGAGACCCAGTACTTC
>TRBD1|TRBV4-3|TRBJ1-2|many|16
CASSQDTGQGNYGYTF
TGCGCCAGCAGCCAAGATACGGGACAGGGAAACTATGGCTACACCTTC
>TRBD2|TRBV28|TRBJ2-2|medium-sized|21
CASSLGRLAGGPYENTGELFF
TGTGCCAGCAGTTTAGGTCGGCTAGCGGGAGGGCCTTACGAGAACACCGGGGAGCTGTTTTTT
>NA|TRBV27|TRBJ2-5|many|15
CASSPDTGLAETQYF
TGTGCCAGCAGTCCTGACACAGGGTTGGCAGAGACCCAGTACTTC
>NA|TRBV21-1|TRBJ2-3|NA|16
CASSKPGGRGTDTQYF
TGTGCCAGCAGCAAACCAGGGGGACGGGGCACAGATACGCAGTATTTT
>TRBD2|TRBV6-6|TRBJ2-5|medium-sized|16
CASSYGGVGYQETQYF
TGTGCCAGCAGTTACGGGGGGGTAGGCTACCAAGAGACCCAGTACTTC
>TRBD2|TRBV6-2/TRBV6-3|TRBJ2-4|medium-sized|22
CASSYTVSRTSGGPRAKNIQYF
TGTGCCAGCAGTTACACTGTTTCGAGGACTAGCGGGGGTCCCCGAGCCAAAAACATTCAGTACTTC
>TRBD1|TRBV2|TRBJ2-5|medium-sized|15
CASTGDRGYRETQYF
TGTGCCAGCACCGGGGACAGGGGATATCGAGAGACCCAGTACTTC
>NA|TRBV25-1|TRBJ2-1|many|16
CASSVGLGGTRNEQFF
TGTGCCAGCAGTGTGGGTCTTGGGGGTACGAGGAATGAGCAGTTCTTC
>NA|TRBV24-1|TRBJ1-2|NA|13
CATSDLDGKGYTF
TGTGCCACCAGTGATTTGGATGGCAAGGGCTACACCTTC
>NA|TRBV6-5|TRBJ1-3|few|12
CASSTPLGALYF
TGTGCCAGCAGTACGCCCTTGGGGGCCTTATATTTT
>TRBD2|TRBV7-6|TRBJ2-5|many|14
CASSRGGAGETQYF
TGTGCCAGCAGTCGCGGGGGGGCGGGCGAGACCCAGTACTTC
>NA|TRBV7-2|TRBJ2-3|medium-sized|17
CASSALAAGRNTDTQYF
TGTGCCAGCAGCGCCCTTGCGGCGGGGCGCAACACAGATACGCAGTATTTT
>NA|TRBV5-1|TRBJ2-5|medium-sized|14
CASSTGHGEETQYF
TGCGCCAGCAGCACGGGACATGGGGAAGAGACCCAGTACTTC
>NA|TRBV7-2|TRBJ2-2|many|13
CASSQLLTGELFF
TGTGCCAGCAGCCAGTTACTTACCGGGGAGCTGTTTTTT
>NA|TRBV20-1|TRBJ1-5|medium-sized|13
CSARGRHNQPQHF
TGCAGTGCTAGAGGTCGACACAATCAGCCCCAGCATTTT
>NA|TRBV6-5|TRBJ2-7|medium-sized|15
CASRRSGTGSYEQYF
TGTGCCAGCAGGCGATCCGGGACGGGCTCCTACGAGCAGTACTTC
>NA|TRBV5-6|TRBJ2-7|many|12
CASSLAADEQYF
TGTGCCAGCAGCTTGGCCGCTGACGAGCAGTACTTC
>TRBD2|TRBV7-6|TRBJ2-2|medium-sized|12
CASSLVAGRLFF
TGTGCCAGCAGCTTAGTAGCGGGGCGGCTGTTTTTT
>NA|TRBV19|TRBJ1-1|medium-sized|13
CASSFDRNTEAFF
TGTGCCAGTAGTTTCGACAGGAACACTGAAGCTTTCTTT
>NA|TRBV2|TRBJ2-3|NA|12
CASSLYTDTQYF
TGTGCCAGCAGTCTTTACACAGATACGCAGTATTTT
>NA|TRBV19|TRBJ1-2|medium-sized|13
CASSMLGRYGYTF
TGTGCCAGTAGTATGCTGGGGAGGTATGGCTACACCTTC
>NA|TRBV6-2/TRBV6-3|TRBJ2-4|medium-sized|16
CASSSSGVSAKNIQYF
TGTGCCAGCAGTTCCTCAGGCGTATCGGCCAAAAACATTCAGTACTTC
>NA|TRBV20-1|TRBJ2-5|few|13
CSARRGVRETQYF
TGCAGTGCTAGAAGGGGGGTCCGAGAGACCCAGTACTTC